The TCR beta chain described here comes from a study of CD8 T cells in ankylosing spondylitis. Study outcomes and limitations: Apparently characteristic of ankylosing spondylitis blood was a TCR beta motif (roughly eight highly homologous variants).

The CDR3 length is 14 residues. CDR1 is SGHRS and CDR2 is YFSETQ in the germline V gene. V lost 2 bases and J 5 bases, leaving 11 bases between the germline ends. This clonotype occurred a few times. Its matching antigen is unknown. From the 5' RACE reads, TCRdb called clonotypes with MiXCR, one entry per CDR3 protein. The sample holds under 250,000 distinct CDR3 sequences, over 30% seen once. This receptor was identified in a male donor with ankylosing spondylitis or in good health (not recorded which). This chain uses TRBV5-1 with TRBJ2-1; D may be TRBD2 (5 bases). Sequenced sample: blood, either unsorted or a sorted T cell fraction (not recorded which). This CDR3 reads CASSFVAGNNEQFF. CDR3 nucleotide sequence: TGCGCCAGCAGCTTTGTGGCGGGTAACAATGAGCAGTTCTTC.